This entry describes one TCR beta chain. Trimming took 2 bases from V and 2 from J; bases not matched to a gene: 5. The length of the CDR3 is 15 residues. CDR1 and CDR2 from the germline V gene are LNHNV and YYDKDF (reference sequence). Repertoires were generated with immunoSEQ multiplex PCR, while TCRdb's copy carries only in-frame clones and drops some. The sample comprises several thousand clones, 55% to 65% of which are singletons, and around an eighth rests with the top ten. These data belong to a study of tissue T cells after allogeneic stem cell transplantation. Study-wide context: Samples with visible lymphocytes on H&E were prioritized for sequencing.

Sequenced material: duodenum tissue, taken at autopsy. The rearrangement uses TRBV15 and TRBJ1-1; TRBD1 agrees at 7 bases. The TCR originated in a woman aged 18 to 55 with breast cancer. The CDR3 nucleotides read TGTGCCACCAGCAGACAAGACAGGGCCAACACTGAAGCTTTCTTT. Its translation is CATSRQDRANTEAFF.